This TCR beta chain was observed in a study of blood T cell repertoires in COVID-19. Study-level information: Sample material is recorded as cDNA or gDNA derived from T cells, B-cell-depleted T cells, or PBMCs.

Measured with immunoSEQ multiplex PCR; TCRdb has only the in-frame clones, and not every one. The sample contains about 55,000 clones, around 83% of which appear only once. Remarks on this clone: Distinct nucleotide sequences in the sample also encode this CDR3.

Material for sequencing was peripheral blood. This receptor was obtained from a woman aged 55-69 years with acute or convalescent COVID-19.

The CDR3 nucleotides are TGTGCCAGTAGTACTGGACAGGGGAACACCGGGGAGCTGTTTTTT. This codes for CASSTGQGNTGELFF. The chain couples TRBV19 to TRBJ2-2; 8 positions match TRBD1. V was clipped by 4 bases and J by 1 base; unmatched bases: 2. CDR3 length equals 15 residues. CDR1 and CDR2 (germline): LNHDA, SQIVND (reference sequence).